This T cell receptor (beta chain) was sequenced for a study of shared clonotypes between healthy human individuals. The table came from immunoSEQ multiplex PCR; TCRdb's copy has only in-frame clones and leaves some out. The table includes roughly 1,000,000 clones, about 80% detected once. The junction had 7 bases not matched to a gene; V was cut back by 3 bases and J by 6 bases. The CDR3 has 17 amino acids. Germline CDR1 and CDR2: MDHEN and SYDVKM. V is TRBV28 and J is TRBJ2-1, with TRBD2 matching 14 bases. The TCR comes from a man aged 18 to 30 in good health. Some clones in this sample may be carry-over from other donors' samples. Sample: memory CD4+ T cells from PBMCs. Subset noted: CD45RA-negative fraction. The CDR3 DNA follows: TGTGCCAGCAGTTTCCGACTAGCGGGAGGGCCCGGCAATGAGCAGTTCTTC. Its protein product is CASSFRLAGGPGNEQFF.